This TCR beta chain was found in a study of T cells in women clearing cervical HPV infection. Across the whole study: Women with histologically confirmed HPV16-related CIN3 or worse, 2 with invasive cancer, served as cases.

TCRdb keeps only in-frame clones here, not all; method: immunoSEQ multiplex PCR. The table lists 30,000 to 35,000 clones. With 2 bases clipped from V and 7 bases from J, the junction kept 5 bases outside the gene matches. The CDR3 sequence is 14 residues long. The germline CDR1 and CDR2 sequences are SGHRS and YFSETQ. MY09/MY11 PCR detected cervical HPV DNA; dot-blot assigned genotypes. About this clone itself: Read sequence stops 3 residues before the CDR3 end, and the germline J gene provides the missing end.

Sequenced sample: blood buffy coat. The chain links TRBV5-1 to TRBJ2-1; 8 nucleotides match TRBD2. This clonotype was obtained from a woman between 18 and 69 years old with a cervical HPV16 infection that either progressed to CIN3+ or cleared (not recorded which). CDR3 in amino acids: CASSFPRGENEQFF. The sequenced part of the CDR3 DNA is TGCGCCAGCAGCTTTCCGCGGGGGGAAAATGAG.